The rows below give T cell receptor beta chains drawn from one sample of a study of naive and memory T cell subsets. MiXCR was run by TCRdb on the 5' RACE reads, yielding one entry per CDR3 protein. The table records about 59,000 distinct CDR3 sequences, 8% to 9% of them present only once. These receptors all come from a female donor in good health. Each CDR3 is given with its conserved first and last residue. Fields, in order: V gene, clone size, J gene, D gene, CDR3 protein, CDR3 DNA. D genes are given only for firm matches. Some rows mark clone size as missing; the rest say once, few, many or name a class of expanded clone.

v_gene: TRBV15; abundance: few; j_gene: TRBJ2-7; d_gene: NA; CDR3aa: CATSRGRGAYEQYF; CDR3nt: TGTGCCACCAGCAGAGGCCGGGGCGCTTACGAGCAGTACTTC
v_gene: TRBV5-4; abundance: NA; j_gene: TRBJ1-1; d_gene: TRBD1; CDR3aa: CASSHSDREITEAFF; CDR3nt: TGTGCCAGCAGCCATTCTGACAGGGAGATTACTGAAGCTTTCTTT
v_gene: TRBV5-1; abundance: few; j_gene: TRBJ2-3; d_gene: TRBD1; CDR3aa: CASSLPGQGIDTQYF; CDR3nt: TGCGCCAGCAGCTTACCGGGACAGGGTATAGATACGCAGTATTTT
v_gene: TRBV28; abundance: many; j_gene: TRBJ1-1; d_gene: NA; CDR3aa: CASTSPRGLTRGIAEAFF; CDR3nt: TGTGCCAGCACCTCCCCCCGCGGACTTACGCGGGGTATCGCTGAAGCTTTCTTT
v_gene: TRBV5-1; abundance: NA; j_gene: TRBJ1-2; d_gene: NA; CDR3aa: CASSPVDPRQNGYTF; CDR3nt: TGCGCCAGCAGCCCTGTTGATCCCAGGCAGAATGGCTACACCTTC
v_gene: TRBV6-1; abundance: many; j_gene: TRBJ1-5; d_gene: NA; CDR3aa: CASSDKGRGYQPQHF; CDR3nt: TGTGCCAGCAGTGACAAGGGAAGGGGGTATCAGCCCCAGCATTTT
v_gene: TRBV28; abundance: few; j_gene: TRBJ2-1; d_gene: NA; CDR3aa: CASSLYKNNEQFF; CDR3nt: TGTGCCAGCAGTTTATACAAGAACAATGAGCAGTTCTTC
v_gene: TRBV12-3/TRBV12-4; abundance: few; j_gene: TRBJ2-4; d_gene: TRBD2; CDR3aa: CASSFPSGSGLNIQYF; CDR3nt: TGTGCCAGCAGTTTCCCTAGCGGGAGTGGCTTAAACATTCAGTACTTC
v_gene: TRBV29-1; abundance: few; j_gene: TRBJ1-2; d_gene: TRBD1; CDR3aa: CSVGQGGYTF; CDR3nt: TGCAGCGTGGGACAGGGAGGCTACACCTTC
v_gene: TRBV12-3/TRBV12-4; abundance: NA; j_gene: TRBJ2-7; d_gene: NA; CDR3aa: CASSLGRIYEQYF; CDR3nt: TGTGCCAGCAGTCTCGGACGGATTTACGAGCAGTACTTC
v_gene: TRBV6-1; abundance: few; j_gene: TRBJ2-7; d_gene: NA; CDR3aa: CASSARPAGDYEQYF; CDR3nt: TGTGCCAGCAGTGCGAGGCCCGCCGGGGACTACGAGCAGTACTTC
v_gene: TRBV27; abundance: few; j_gene: TRBJ2-1; d_gene: TRBD2; CDR3aa: CASSHSGSNEQFF; CDR3nt: TGTGCCAGCAGTCACAGCGGGAGCAATGAGCAGTTCTTC
v_gene: TRBV9; abundance: few; j_gene: TRBJ2-3; d_gene: NA; CDR3aa: CASSVVLTDTQYF; CDR3nt: TGTGCCAGCAGCGTAGTATTGACAGATACGCAGTATTTT
v_gene: TRBV4-2; abundance: once; j_gene: TRBJ1-3; d_gene: TRBD1; CDR3aa: CASSQATRAGTGASGNTIYF; CDR3nt: TGTGCCAGCAGCCAAGCCACTAGAGCGGGGACAGGGGCTTCTGGAAACACCATATATTTT
v_gene: TRBV7-8; abundance: NA; j_gene: TRBJ1-2; d_gene: NA; CDR3aa: CASSLGVRGGYTF; CDR3nt: TGTGCCAGCAGCTTAGGGGTTAGGGGCGGCTACACCTTC
v_gene: TRBV29-1; abundance: few; j_gene: TRBJ2-1; d_gene: NA; CDR3aa: CSADITSSYNEQFF; CDR3nt: TGCAGCGCCGACATAACTAGCTCCTACAATGAGCAGTTCTTC
v_gene: TRBV18; abundance: many; j_gene: TRBJ2-1; d_gene: NA; CDR3aa: CASSPPKSPGGGEQFF; CDR3nt: TGTGCCAGCTCACCACCTAAGTCCCCAGGGGGGGGTGAGCAGTTCTTC
v_gene: TRBV5-5; abundance: many; j_gene: TRBJ1-4; d_gene: NA; CDR3aa: CASSFGATTNEKLFF; CDR3nt: TGTGCCAGCAGTTTTGGGGCAACAACTAATGAAAAACTGTTTTTT
v_gene: TRBV27; abundance: few; j_gene: TRBJ2-1; d_gene: NA; CDR3aa: CASSLQGQNEQFF; CDR3nt: TGTGCCAGCAGTTTACAGGGACAAAATGAGCAGTTCTTC
v_gene: TRBV19; abundance: many; j_gene: TRBJ2-3; d_gene: TRBD1; CDR3aa: CASTHRGLSTDTQYF; CDR3nt: TGTGCCAGTACCCACAGGGGATTAAGCACAGATACGCAGTATTTT
v_gene: TRBV20-1; abundance: NA; j_gene: TRBJ1-4; d_gene: NA; CDR3aa: CSARDVRWGREKLFF; CDR3nt: TGCAGTGCTAGAGACGTACGTTGGGGAAGGGAAAAACTGTTTTTT
v_gene: TRBV19; abundance: few; j_gene: TRBJ2-1; d_gene: TRBD2; CDR3aa: CASSRGLAGYNEQFF; CDR3nt: TGTGCCAGTAGCCGGGGACTAGCGGGGTACAATGAGCAGTTCTTC
v_gene: TRBV5-1; abundance: many; j_gene: TRBJ1-5; d_gene: NA; CDR3aa: CASSWGVGGNQPQHF; CDR3nt: TGCGCCAGCAGCTGGGGGGTGGGGGGCAATCAGCCCCAGCATTTT
v_gene: TRBV3-1; abundance: many; j_gene: TRBJ1-2; d_gene: NA; CDR3aa: CASSQETGSGYTF; CDR3nt: TGTGCCAGCAGCCAAGAAACAGGGAGTGGCTACACCTTC
v_gene: TRBV6-1; abundance: few; j_gene: TRBJ1-1; d_gene: NA; CDR3aa: CASSAPDLSF; CDR3nt: TGTGCCAGCAGTGCCCCTGACCTGTCGTTT
v_gene: TRBV28; abundance: few; j_gene: TRBJ1-2; d_gene: TRBD1; CDR3aa: CASSYSIHGTGNYGYTF; CDR3nt: TGTGCCAGCAGTTACTCGATTCACGGGACAGGGAATTATGGCTACACCTTC
v_gene: TRBV6-5; abundance: NA; j_gene: TRBJ1-5; d_gene: NA; CDR3aa: CASNPTGKGFNQPQHF; CDR3nt: TGTGCCAGCAATCCAACAGGGAAGGGGTTTAATCAGCCCCAGCATTTT
v_gene: TRBV2; abundance: many; j_gene: TRBJ1-5; d_gene: NA; CDR3aa: CASSDRARDQPQHF; CDR3nt: TGTGCCAGCAGTGACAGGGCTCGGGATCAGCCCCAGCATTTT
v_gene: TRBV28; abundance: few; j_gene: TRBJ2-7; d_gene: TRBD2; CDR3aa: CASSSLGLAGPLGAEQYF; CDR3nt: TGTGCCAGCAGTTCCCTTGGACTAGCAGGACCTCTTGGGGCCGAGCAGTACTTC
v_gene: TRBV28; abundance: many; j_gene: TRBJ2-3; d_gene: NA; CDR3aa: CASSPGDTQYF; CDR3nt: TGTGCCAGCAGTCCTGGAGATACGCAGTATTTT
v_gene: TRBV24-1; abundance: many; j_gene: TRBJ2-3; d_gene: TRBD1; CDR3aa: CATSDARDSRSTDTQYF; CDR3nt: TGTGCCACCAGTGACGCTCGGGACAGCCGGAGCACAGATACGCAGTATTTT
v_gene: TRBV7-9; abundance: many; j_gene: TRBJ1-6; d_gene: NA; CDR3aa: CASSLGAFDSPLHF; CDR3nt: TGTGCCAGCAGCTTAGGGGCCTTCGATTCACCCCTCCACTTT
v_gene: TRBV6-2/TRBV6-3; abundance: few; j_gene: TRBJ2-5; d_gene: NA; CDR3aa: CASSYLQAQETQYF; CDR3nt: TGTGCCAGCAGTTACTTACAGGCCCAAGAGACCCAGTACTTC
v_gene: TRBV11-2; abundance: few; j_gene: TRBJ2-7; d_gene: TRBD1; CDR3aa: CASSARQGSYEQYF; CDR3nt: TGTGCCAGCAGCGCACGACAGGGATCCTACGAGCAGTACTTC
v_gene: TRBV9; abundance: few; j_gene: TRBJ2-1; d_gene: NA; CDR3aa: CASSVVGGSNEQFF; CDR3nt: TGTGCCAGCAGCGTAGTGGGGGGAAGCAATGAGCAGTTCTTC
v_gene: TRBV28; abundance: few; j_gene: TRBJ2-5; d_gene: NA; CDR3aa: CASSLAVAGWETQYF; CDR3nt: TGTGCCAGCAGTTTAGCTGTAGCCGGTTGGGAGACCCAGTACTTC
v_gene: TRBV12-3/TRBV12-4; abundance: few; j_gene: TRBJ1-4; d_gene: TRBD1; CDR3aa: CASSLGDSLHEKLFF; CDR3nt: TGTGCCAGCAGTTTGGGGGACAGTCTCCATGAAAAACTGTTTTTT
v_gene: TRBV18; abundance: many; j_gene: TRBJ1-1; d_gene: NA; CDR3aa: CASSPSRGGNTEAFF; CDR3nt: TGTGCCAGCTCACCATCAAGGGGGGGAAACACTGAAGCTTTCTTT
v_gene: TRBV20-1; abundance: few; j_gene: TRBJ1-5; d_gene: NA; CDR3aa: CSAYGDSNQPQHF; CDR3nt: TGCAGTGCTTACGGAGATAGCAATCAGCCCCAGCATTTT
v_gene: TRBV19; abundance: NA; j_gene: TRBJ1-5; d_gene: NA; CDR3aa: CASSLIQGSRNQPQHF; CDR3nt: TGTGCCAGTAGTCTTATCCAGGGGAGTCGCAATCAGCCCCAGCATTTT
v_gene: TRBV7-6; abundance: NA; j_gene: TRBJ2-3; d_gene: NA; CDR3aa: CASSLGGLWTDTQYF; CDR3nt: TGTGCCAGCAGCTTAGGCGGCCTCTGGACAGATACGCAGTATTTT
v_gene: TRBV6-1; abundance: few; j_gene: TRBJ2-7; d_gene: NA; CDR3aa: CASTGDSSYEQYF; CDR3nt: TGTGCCAGTACAGGAGACAGCTCGTACGAGCAGTACTTC
v_gene: TRBV2; abundance: few; j_gene: TRBJ2-1; d_gene: NA; CDR3aa: CASSETWGNEQFF; CDR3nt: TGTGCCAGCAGTGAAACTTGGGGCAATGAGCAGTTCTTC
v_gene: TRBV5-1; abundance: few; j_gene: TRBJ2-2; d_gene: TRBD1; CDR3aa: CASSGGAPNTGELFF; CDR3nt: TGCGCCAGCTCAGGGGGAGCGCCGAACACCGGGGAGCTGTTTTTT
v_gene: TRBV7-2; abundance: NA; j_gene: TRBJ2-3; d_gene: NA; CDR3aa: CASSLEGTTDTQYF; CDR3nt: TGTGCCAGCAGCTTAGAGGGAACCACAGATACGCAGTATTTT
v_gene: TRBV12-3/TRBV12-4; abundance: few; j_gene: TRBJ1-4; d_gene: NA; CDR3aa: CASKEGGEKLFF; CDR3nt: TGTGCCAGCAAGGAGGGGGGAGAAAAACTGTTTTTT
v_gene: TRBV20-1; abundance: few; j_gene: TRBJ1-1; d_gene: NA; CDR3aa: CSARTTDVMNTEAFF; CDR3nt: TGCAGTGCTAGAACGACGGACGTTATGAACACTGAAGCTTTCTTT
v_gene: TRBV19; abundance: NA; j_gene: TRBJ1-1; d_gene: TRBD1; CDR3aa: CASTNQGVAEAFF; CDR3nt: TGTGCCAGTACTAATCAGGGGGTCGCTGAAGCTTTCTTT
v_gene: TRBV12-5; abundance: few; j_gene: TRBJ2-4; d_gene: NA; CDR3aa: CASGFSGENIQYF; CDR3nt: TGTGCTAGTGGTTTTAGCGGAGAAAACATTCAGTACTTC
v_gene: TRBV5-1; abundance: NA; j_gene: TRBJ2-2; d_gene: TRBD2; CDR3aa: CASSPLAGWTGELFF; CDR3nt: TGCGCCAGCAGCCCTTTAGCGGGATGGACCGGGGAGCTGTTTTTT
v_gene: TRBV12-3/TRBV12-4; abundance: NA; j_gene: TRBJ2-5; d_gene: NA; CDR3aa: CASSAQLGLGQETQYF; CDR3nt: TGTGCCAGCAGTGCGCAACTAGGGCTCGGCCAAGAGACCCAGTACTTC
v_gene: TRBV28; abundance: many; j_gene: TRBJ1-5; d_gene: TRBD1; CDR3aa: CASSFSGTGYFRPQHF; CDR3nt: TGTGCCAGCAGTTTTTCCGGGACAGGGTATTTTCGGCCCCAGCATTTT
v_gene: TRBV28; abundance: many; j_gene: TRBJ1-1; d_gene: NA; CDR3aa: CASTIDSLNTEAFF; CDR3nt: TGTGCCAGCACGATAGACAGTTTGAACACTGAAGCTTTCTTT